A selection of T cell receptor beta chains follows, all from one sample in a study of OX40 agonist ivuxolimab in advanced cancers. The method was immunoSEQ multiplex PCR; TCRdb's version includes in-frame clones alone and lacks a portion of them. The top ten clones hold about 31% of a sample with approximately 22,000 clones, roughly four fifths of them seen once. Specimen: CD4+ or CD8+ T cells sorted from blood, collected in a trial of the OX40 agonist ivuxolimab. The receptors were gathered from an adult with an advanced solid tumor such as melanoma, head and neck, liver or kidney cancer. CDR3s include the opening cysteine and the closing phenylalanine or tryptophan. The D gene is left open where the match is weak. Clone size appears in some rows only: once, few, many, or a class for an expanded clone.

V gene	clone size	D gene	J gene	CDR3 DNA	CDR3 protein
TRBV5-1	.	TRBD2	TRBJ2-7	TGCGCCAGCAGCAGCGGGGACCGTCGTACCTTCAGCTCCTACGAGCAGTACTTC	CASSSGDRRTFSSYEQYF
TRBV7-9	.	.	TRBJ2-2	TGTGCCAGCAGCCCTGCTGGGGCCGGGGAGCTGTTTTTT	CASSPAGAGELFF
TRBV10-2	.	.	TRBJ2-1	TGCGCCACGATATCCGGGACCCTGGGCTATGAGCAGTTCTTC	CATISGTLGYEQFF
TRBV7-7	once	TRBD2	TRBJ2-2	TGTGCTAGCAGCTTAGAGTTTAGCGGGGGAGCTACCGGGGAGCTGTTTTTT	CASSLEFSGGATGELFF
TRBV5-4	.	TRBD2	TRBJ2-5	TGTGCCAGCAGCCTCTCCCCTCGGGCGGGAGGGGGAGAGACCCAGTACTTC	CASSLSPRAGGGETQYF
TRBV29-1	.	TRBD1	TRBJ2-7	TGCAGCGTTGAACACAGGGGACCCTCCTACGAGCAGTACTTC	CSVEHRGPSYEQYF
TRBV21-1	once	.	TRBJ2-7	TGTGCCAGCAGCAAGCGGGGAAAGGAGGAGCAGTACTTC	CASSKRGKEEQYF
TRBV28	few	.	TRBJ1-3	TGTGCCAGCAGAAGGAGGGAAAACACCATATATTTT	CASRRRENTIYF
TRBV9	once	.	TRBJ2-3	TGTGCCAGCAGCGACGAGGGACGGCCGGAGGATACGCAGTATTTT	CASSDEGRPEDTQYF
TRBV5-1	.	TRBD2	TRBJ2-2	TGCGCCAGCAGCGTAGCGGGGGCCGGGGAGCTGTTTTTT	CASSVAGAGELFF
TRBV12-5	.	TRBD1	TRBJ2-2	TGTGCTAGTGGTTTGAGCCGGGACAGGGGGAAGAAAGACACCGGGGAGCTGTTTTTT	CASGLSRDRGKKDTGELFF
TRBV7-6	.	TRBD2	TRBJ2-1	TGTGCCAGCAGCCCAGGGGTTGGGGGACTAGGCGTCTACAATGAGCAGTTCTTC	CASSPGVGGLGVYNEQFF
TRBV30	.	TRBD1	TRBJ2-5	TGTGCCTGGAGTCGGACAGGGGGCCAAGAGACCCAGTACTTC	CAWSRTGGQETQYF
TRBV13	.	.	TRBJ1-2	TGTGCCAGCAGCTTAACCAGGGGTACGCCATATGGCTACACCTTC	CASSLTRGTPYGYTF
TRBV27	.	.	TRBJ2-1	TGTGCCAGCAGTTTAGCTTCCTACAATGAGCAGTTCTTC	CASSLASYNEQFF
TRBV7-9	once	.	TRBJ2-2	TGTGCCAGCAGCTTAATCCCCCGGGAGCTGTTTTTT	CASSLIPRELFF
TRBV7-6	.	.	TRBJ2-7	TGTGCCAGCAGCTCAGAACCTAGCGAAGGTAACGAGCAGTACTTC	CASSSEPSEGNEQYF
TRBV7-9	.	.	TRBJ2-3	TGTGCCAGCAGCTTATTAGAGCGCCCTAGCACAGATACGCAGTATTTT	CASSLLERPSTDTQYF
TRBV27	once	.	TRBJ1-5	TGTGCCAGCAGCACTCGTGGGGGGGGCAATCAGCCCCAGCATTTT	CASSTRGGGNQPQHF
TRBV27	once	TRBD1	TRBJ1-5	TGTGCCAGCAGTTGGGACAGGATCTACGGGCCCCAGCATTTT	CASSWDRIYGPQHF
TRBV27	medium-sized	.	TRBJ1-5	TGTGCCAGCAGTTTAATAGGTGAGCCCCAGCATTTT	CASSLIGEPQHF
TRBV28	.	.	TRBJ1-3	TGTGCCAGCAGTAACCCCTATTGGGGAGAGGCTGGAAACACCATATATTTT	CASSNPYWGEAGNTIYF
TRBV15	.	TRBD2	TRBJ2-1	TGTGCCACCAGCATCGTCTTCGGTGGGGGGGTCGATGAGCAGTTCTTC	CATSIVFGGGVDEQFF
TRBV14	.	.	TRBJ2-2	TGTGCCAGCAGCGGCTTAGTACTCACCGGGGAGCTGTTTTTT	CASSGLVLTGELFF
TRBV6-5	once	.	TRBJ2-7	TGTGCCAGCAGAGGTGGGGTCTCCTACGAGCAGTACTTC	CASRGGVSYEQYF
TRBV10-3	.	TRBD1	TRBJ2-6	TGTGCCATCGCCGGGACAGGGATTTCTGGGGCCAACGTCCTGACTTTC	CAIAGTGISGANVLTF
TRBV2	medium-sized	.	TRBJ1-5	TGTGCCAGCACCCAGACAGATAGCAATCAGCCCCAGCATTTT	CASTQTDSNQPQHF
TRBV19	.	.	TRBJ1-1	TGTGCCAGTTCCGGCAGAATGAACACTGAAGCTTTCTTT	CASSGRMNTEAFF
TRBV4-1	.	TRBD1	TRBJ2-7	TGCGCCAGCAGCCAAGAGGGACAGGGTGGCTCCTTCATCCACGAGCAGTACTTC	CASSQEGQGGSFIHEQYF
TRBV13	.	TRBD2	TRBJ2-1	TGTGCCAGCAGCAAGACTAGCGGGGACTCCTACAATGAGCAGTTCTTC	CASSKTSGDSYNEQFF
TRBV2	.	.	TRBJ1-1	TGTGCCAGCGGAGACAGGAACACTGAAGCTTTCTTT	CASGDRNTEAFF
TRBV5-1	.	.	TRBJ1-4	TGCGCCAGCAGCTTGGCCTTGGGGGCCCACAAGGAACTGTTTTTT	CASSLALGAHKELFF
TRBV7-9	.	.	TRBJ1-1	TGTGCCAGCAGCCCGAGGGGGGACACTGAAGCTTTCTTT	CASSPRGDTEAFF
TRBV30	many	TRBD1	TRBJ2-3	TGTGCCTGGAGCCTATCGGGACAGGGCCTTACAGATACGCAGTATTTT	CAWSLSGQGLTDTQYF
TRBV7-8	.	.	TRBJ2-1	TGTGCCAGCAGCTTAACAGTCCTTTCCTACAATGAGCAGTTCTTC	CASSLTVLSYNEQFF
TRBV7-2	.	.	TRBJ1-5	TGTGCCAGCGGTTCCTACGACAGTAGCAATCAGCCCCAGCATTTT	CASGSYDSSNQPQHF
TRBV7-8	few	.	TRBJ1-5	TGTGCCAGCAGCCCTGGGGACCGCCCCAATCAGCCCCAGCATTTT	CASSPGDRPNQPQHF
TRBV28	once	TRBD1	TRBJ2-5	TGTGCCAGCAGCCACAGGGGCGAGACCCAGTACTTC	CASSHRGETQYF
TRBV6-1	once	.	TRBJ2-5	TGTGCCAGCAGTGAAGAACGGGACTGGCTATACCAAGAGACCCAGTACTTC	CASSEERDWLYQETQYF
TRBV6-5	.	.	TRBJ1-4	TGTGCCAGCAGTTACTCTAGTGGGGAGGATAATGAAAAACTGTTTTTT	CASSYSSGEDNEKLFF
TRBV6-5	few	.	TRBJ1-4	TGTGCCAGCAGTCCTCGGAGCAGGGAGAATGAAAAACTGTTTTTT	CASSPRSRENEKLFF
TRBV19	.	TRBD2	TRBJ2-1	TGTGCCAGTATGGGGGGGGAATACAATGAGCAGTTCTTC	CASMGGEYNEQFF
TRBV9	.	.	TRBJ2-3	TGTGCCAGCAGCCCGAGCCATGCGGATACGCAGTATTTT	CASSPSHADTQYF
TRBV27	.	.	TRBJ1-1	TGTGCCAGCAGTTTATATGCAGGCACTGAAGCTTTCTTT	CASSLYAGTEAFF
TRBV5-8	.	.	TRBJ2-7	TGTGCCAGCAGCGTCTCCTACGAGCAGTACTTC	CASSVSYEQYF
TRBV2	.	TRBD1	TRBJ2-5	TGTGCCAGCAGTGAACCAGGGGGACAAGAGACCCAGTACTTC	CASSEPGGQETQYF
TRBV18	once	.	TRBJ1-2	TGTGCCAGCTCACCGTCTGAAATTATAACGCCTAACTATGGCTACACCTTC	CASSPSEIITPNYGYTF
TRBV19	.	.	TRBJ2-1	TGTGCCAGTAGTATCTTAGGGATGCGCAATGAGCAGTTCTTC	CASSILGMRNEQFF